What follows are 8 T cell receptor beta chains derived from one specimen sequenced in a study of T cell changes during pregnancy in multiple sclerosis. Only in-frame clones appear in the TCRdb table, and some are missing; sequencing was by immunoSEQ multiplex PCR. This sample carries about 48,000 clones, 85% to 95% of them seen once, and the ten largest clones take 0.75% to 0.95%. Source: CD4+ T cells from peripheral blood mononuclear cells, taken in the second trimester of pregnancy. These receptors originate from a female donor in good health, enrolled as a control in a pregnancy study.

This chain uses TRBV6-4 with TRBJ2-3, with TRBD2 as a possible D gene (6 bases). Trimming took off 4 bases at V and 0 bases at J, with 11 bases between the two ends. Germline assignment: CDR1 MRHNA and CDR2 SNTAGT. CDR3 size: 15 residues. Written as DNA, the CDR3 is TGTGCCAGCAGTGCTGAGGGGACTAGCACAGATACGCAGTATTTT. This codes for CASSAEGTSTDTQYF.

The table lists this clone with a count of one. The V and J genes are TRBV7-3 and TRBJ1-6; 11 nucleotides match TRBD1. CDR3 length: 15 residues. Germline lookup yields CDR1 SGHTA and CDR2 FQGTGA. V shed 5 bases and J 6 bases; nucleotides not matched to a gene: 3. This chain's CDR3 is CASSGTGGVNSPLHF. CDR3 nucleotide sequence: TGTGCCAGCAGCGGGACAGGGGGTGTTAATTCACCCCTCCACTTT.

This chain links TRBV19 with TRBJ2-3, with TRBD2 matching over 10 bases. Germline CDR1 and CDR2: LNHDA and SQIVND (reference sequence). With V trimmed by 3 bases and J by 3 bases, 6 bases remained unmatched. The CDR3 has 16 residues. CDR3 protein: CASSIASGSSTDTQYF. CDR3 nucleotide sequence: TGTGCCAGTAGTATTGCTAGCGGGAGTTCGACAGATACGCAGTATTTT.

The V gene is TRBV15, the J gene TRBJ2-7; 8 nucleotides line up with TRBD2. Germline V CDR1 and CDR2: LNHNV, YYDKDF (reference sequence). CDR3 length: 13 residues. V shed 3 bases, J shed 3 bases, and the junction held 1 base outside the gene matches. CDR3 nucleotide sequence: TGTGCCACCAGCAGCAGCGGGAGCTACGAGCAGTACTTC. Its protein product is CATSSSGSYEQYF.

V usage is TRBV7-9 and J usage is TRBJ1-4; TRBD1 aligns across 9 bases. Losses at the gene ends were 4 bases for V and 5 bases for J; bases not matched to a gene: 5. Germline CDR1 reads SEHNR; CDR2 reads FQNEAQ (reference sequence). This CDR3 contains 15 residues. The CDR3 sequence is CASSYGDRENEKLFF. CDR3 coding DNA: TGTGCCAGCAGCTACGGGGACAGGGAAAATGAAAAACTGTTTTTT.

This clone was seen more than once but under ten times. The chain carries TRBV7-9 and TRBJ1-2; possibly TRBD1 for D (6 bases). This CDR3 has 14 amino acids. With 4 bases removed from V and 5 bases from J, the gap between germline ends came to 14 bases. Germline loops: CDR1 SEHNR, CDR2 FQNEAQ (reference sequence). CDR3 sequence: CASSSQGTSYGYTF. CDR3 in DNA: TGTGCCAGCAGCTCCCAGGGGACATCTTATGGCTACACCTTC. The entire variable domain, with the rest obtained from reference TRBV7-9 and TRBJ1-2, is as follows: DTGVSQNPRHKITKRGQNVTFRCDPISEHNRLYWYRQTLGQGPEFLTYFQNEAQLEKSRLLSDRFSAERPKGSFSTLEIQRTEQGDSAMYLCASSSQGTSYGYTFGSGTRLTVV.

The rearrangement links TRBV27 to TRBJ2-3; a possible D gene is TRBD1 (6 bases). In germline, CDR1 is MNHEY, CDR2 SMNVEV (reference sequence). The V end was cut by 2 bases, the J end by 8 bases, with 14 bases between. This CDR3 spans 14 amino acids. CDR3 sequence reads: CASSLAQGVGTQYF. CDR3 bases: TGTGCCAGCAGTTTAGCACAGGGAGTAGGTACGCAGTATTTT.

This chain links TRBV18 with TRBJ2-3; 8 bases are shared with TRBD2. Trimming took 3 bases from V and 4 from J; bases not matched to a gene: 6. Germline V gives CDR1 KGHSH, CDR2 LQKENI. The CDR3 sequence is 15 residues long. The CDR3 here is CASSPTGGPADTQYF. Written as DNA, the CDR3 is TGTGCCAGCTCACCTACGGGGGGGCCTGCAGATACGCAGTATTTT. Full variable domain (rest looked up from reference TRBV18 and TRBJ2-3): NAGVMQNPRHLVRRRGQEARLRCSPMKGHSHVYWYRQLPEEGLKFMVYLQKENIIDESGMPKERFSAEFPKEGPSILRIQQVVRGDSAAYFCASSPTGGPADTQYFGPGTRLTVL.